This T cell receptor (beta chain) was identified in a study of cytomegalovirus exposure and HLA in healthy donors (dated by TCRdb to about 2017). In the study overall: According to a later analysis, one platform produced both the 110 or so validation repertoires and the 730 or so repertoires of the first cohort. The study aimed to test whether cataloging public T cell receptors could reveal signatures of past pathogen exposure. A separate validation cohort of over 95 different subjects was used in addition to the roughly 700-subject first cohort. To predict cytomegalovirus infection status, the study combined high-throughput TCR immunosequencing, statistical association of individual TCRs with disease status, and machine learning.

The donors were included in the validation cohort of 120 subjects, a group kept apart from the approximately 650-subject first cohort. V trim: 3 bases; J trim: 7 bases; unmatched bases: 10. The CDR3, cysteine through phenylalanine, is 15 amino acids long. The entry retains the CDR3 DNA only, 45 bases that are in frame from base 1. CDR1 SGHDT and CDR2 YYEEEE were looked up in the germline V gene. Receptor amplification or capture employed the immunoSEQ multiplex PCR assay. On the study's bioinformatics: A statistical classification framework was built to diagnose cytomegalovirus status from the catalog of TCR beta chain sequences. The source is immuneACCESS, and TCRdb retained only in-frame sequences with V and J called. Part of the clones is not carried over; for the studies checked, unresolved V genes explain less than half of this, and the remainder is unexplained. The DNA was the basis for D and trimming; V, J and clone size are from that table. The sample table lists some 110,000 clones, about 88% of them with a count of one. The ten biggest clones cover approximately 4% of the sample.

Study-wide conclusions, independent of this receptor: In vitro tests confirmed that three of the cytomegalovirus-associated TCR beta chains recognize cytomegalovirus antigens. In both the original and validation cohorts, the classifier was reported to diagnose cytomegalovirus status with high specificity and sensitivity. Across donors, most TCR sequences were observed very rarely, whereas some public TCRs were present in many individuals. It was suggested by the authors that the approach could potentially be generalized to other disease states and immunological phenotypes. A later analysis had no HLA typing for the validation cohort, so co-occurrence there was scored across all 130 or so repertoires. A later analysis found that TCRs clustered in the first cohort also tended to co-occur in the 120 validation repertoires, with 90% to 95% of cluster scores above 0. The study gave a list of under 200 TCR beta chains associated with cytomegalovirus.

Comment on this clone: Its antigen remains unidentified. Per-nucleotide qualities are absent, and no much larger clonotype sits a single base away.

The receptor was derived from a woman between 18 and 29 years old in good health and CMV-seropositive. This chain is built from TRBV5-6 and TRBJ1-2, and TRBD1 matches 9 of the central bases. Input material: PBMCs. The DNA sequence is TGTGCCAGCAGCTGGGGGACAGGGAGTTTGGGTGGCTACACCTTC. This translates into CASSWGTGSLGGYTF. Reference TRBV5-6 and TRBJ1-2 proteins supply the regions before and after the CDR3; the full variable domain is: DAGVTQSPTHLIKTRGQQVTLRCSPKSGHDTVSWYQQALGQGPQFIFQYYEEEERQRGNFPDRFSGHQFPNYSSELNVNALLLGDSALYLCASSWGTGSLGGYTFGSGTRLTVV.